These 6 T cell receptor beta chains share one sample of origin, sequenced in a study of cytomegalovirus exposure and HLA in healthy donors (dated by TCRdb to about 2017). Library construction relied on the immunoSEQ multiplex PCR assay. For the multiplex PCR, a mixture combining 60 forward primers for TCR Vbeta segments and 13 reverse primers for TCR Jbeta segments was used. TCRdb carries this immuneACCESS record with in-frame sequences only. Its versions omit some clonotypes, under half of them owing to an unresolved V gene in the studies checked, with the rest unexplained. The sample table shows about 200,000 clones, and around nine tenths are seen once. Jointly, the top ten make up roughly 0.32% of the sample. The sequencing input was PBMCs. The receptor set was obtained from a woman aged 25 to 39 in good health and CMV-seronegative.

The chain links TRBV19 to TRBJ2-5; TRBD1 matches at 10 bases. The length of the CDR3 is 15 residues. Germline lookup yields CDR1 LNHDA and CDR2 SQIVND (reference sequence). Losses at the gene ends were 1 base for V and 3 bases for J; bases not matched to a gene: 2. The DNA for the CDR3 is TGTGCCAGTAGTATAGTCGGGACAGGGGAAGAGACCCAGTACTTC. Its protein product is CASSIVGTGEETQYF.

This sequence joins TRBV5-4 and TRBJ2-5; weak D call: TRBD1 (6 bases). The ends were cut back, 3 bases at V and 1 base at J, with 13 bases in the middle. CDR1 and CDR2 from the germline V gene are SGHNT and YYREEE (reference sequence). The CDR3 loop spans 15 amino acids. The CDR3 DNA reads as TGTGCCAGCAGCTCCCCAGGGGTTTCCCAAGAGACCCAGTACTTC. Translating it yields CASSSPGVSQETQYF.

The genes are TRBV7-8 and TRBJ2-1, with D tentatively TRBD2 (5 bases). Trimming pared 0 bases from V and 0 bases from J, leaving 12 bases between. The length of the CDR3 is 17 residues. The V gene's germline CDR1 is SGHVS and CDR2 FQNEAQ. Here the CDR3 DNA reads TGTGCCAGCAGCTTAGCGGGAGATGGGAGCTCCTACAATGAGCAGTTCTTC. This encodes CASSLAGDGSSYNEQFF. The whole variable domain, filled in from reference TRBV7-8 and TRBJ2-1, reads GAGVSQSPRYKVAKRGQDVALRCDPISGHVSLFWYQQALGQGPEFLTYFQNEAQLDKSGLPSDRFFAERPEGSVSTLKIQRTQQEDSAVYLCASSLAGDGSSYNEQFFGPGTRLTVL.

The V and J genes are TRBV7-2 and TRBJ2-1; D may be TRBD1 (5 bases). CDR1 and CDR2 from the germline V gene are SGHTA and FQGNSA. The ends were cut back, 2 bases at V and 6 bases at J, with 14 bases in the middle. The CDR3 extends over 15 amino acids. In DNA form, the CDR3 reads TGTGCCAGCAGCTTAATGAAGGGGCAAACCAATGAGCAGTTCTTC. As protein: CASSLMKGQTNEQFF.

The V call is TRBV13, the J call TRBJ2-2; D not certain. The germline V gene has CDR1 PRHDT and CDR2 FYEKMQ (reference sequence). CDR3 length: 12 residues. V was cut by 3 bases and J by 8 bases, with 7 bases left in between. The CDR3 DNA follows: TGTGCCAGCAGCTTGCGTTCTGGGGAGCTGTTTTTT. Its translation is CASSLRSGELFF.

The chain combines TRBV25-1 with TRBJ1-3, with TRBD1 as a possible D gene (5 bases). V shed 5 bases and J shed 9 bases, with 14 bases lying between them. The CDR3 is 13 residues long. Germline CDR1 is MGHDK and CDR2 is SYGVNS. CDR3 residues: CASSLGTRGTIYF. The DNA for the CDR3 is TGTGCCAGCAGTCTCGGGACTCGGGGCACCATATATTTT.